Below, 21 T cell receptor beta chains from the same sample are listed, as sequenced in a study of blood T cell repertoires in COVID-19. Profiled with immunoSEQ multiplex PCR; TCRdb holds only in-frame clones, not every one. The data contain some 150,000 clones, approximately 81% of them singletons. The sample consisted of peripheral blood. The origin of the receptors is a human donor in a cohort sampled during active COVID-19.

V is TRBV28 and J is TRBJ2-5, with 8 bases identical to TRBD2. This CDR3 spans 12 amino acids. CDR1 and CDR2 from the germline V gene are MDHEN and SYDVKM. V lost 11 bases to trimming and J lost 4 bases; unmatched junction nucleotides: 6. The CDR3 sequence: CASGGDAETQYF. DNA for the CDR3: TGTGCCTCGGGGGGGGACGCAGAGACCCAGTACTTC.

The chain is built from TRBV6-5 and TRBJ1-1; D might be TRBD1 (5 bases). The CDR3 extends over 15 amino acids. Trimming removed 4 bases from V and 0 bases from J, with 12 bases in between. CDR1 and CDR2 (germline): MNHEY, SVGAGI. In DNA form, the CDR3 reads TGTGCCAGCAGTTGGGGGGAAACCCTGAACACTGAAGCTTTCTTT. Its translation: CASSWGETLNTEAFF.

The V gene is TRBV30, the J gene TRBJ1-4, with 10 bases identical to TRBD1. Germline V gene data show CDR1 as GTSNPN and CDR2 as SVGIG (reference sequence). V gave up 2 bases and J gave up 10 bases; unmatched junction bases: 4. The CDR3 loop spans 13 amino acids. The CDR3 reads CAWSRTGGVKLFF. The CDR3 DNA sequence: TGTGCCTGGAGTAGGACAGGGGGGGTAAAACTGTTTTTT.

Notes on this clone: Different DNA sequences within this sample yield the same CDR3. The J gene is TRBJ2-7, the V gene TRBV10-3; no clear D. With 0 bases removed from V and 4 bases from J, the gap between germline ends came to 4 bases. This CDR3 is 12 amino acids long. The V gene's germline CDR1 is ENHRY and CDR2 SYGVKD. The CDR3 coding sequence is TGTGCCATCAGTGAGTCGAGTTACGAGCAGTACTTC. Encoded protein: CAISESSYEQYF.

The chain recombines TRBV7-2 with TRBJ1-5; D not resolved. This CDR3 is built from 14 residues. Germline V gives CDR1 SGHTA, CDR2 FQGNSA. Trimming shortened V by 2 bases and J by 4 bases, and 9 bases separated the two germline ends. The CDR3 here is CASSLQVGNQPQHF. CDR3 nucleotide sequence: TGTGCCAGCAGCTTACAAGTCGGTAATCAGCCCCAGCATTTT. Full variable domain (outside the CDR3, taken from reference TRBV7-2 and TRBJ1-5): GAGVSQSPSNKVTEKGKDVELRCDPISGHTALYWYRQSLGQGLEFLIYFQGNSAPDKSGLPSDRFSAERTGGSVSTLTIQRTQQEDSAVYLCASSLQVGNQPQHFGDGTRLSIL.

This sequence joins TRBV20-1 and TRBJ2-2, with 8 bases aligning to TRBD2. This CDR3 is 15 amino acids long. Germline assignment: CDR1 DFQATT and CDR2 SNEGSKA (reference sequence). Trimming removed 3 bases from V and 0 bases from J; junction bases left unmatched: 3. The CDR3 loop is CSASYSGANTGELFF. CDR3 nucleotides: TGCAGTGCTAGTTATAGCGGGGCGAACACCGGGGAGCTGTTTTTT.

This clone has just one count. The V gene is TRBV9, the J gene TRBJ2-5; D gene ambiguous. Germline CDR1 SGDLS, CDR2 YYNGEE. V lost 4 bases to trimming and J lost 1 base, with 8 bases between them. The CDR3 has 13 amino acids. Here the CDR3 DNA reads TGTGCCAGCAGCCCCTCTCCCCAAGAGACCCAGTACTTC. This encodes CASSPSPQETQYF.

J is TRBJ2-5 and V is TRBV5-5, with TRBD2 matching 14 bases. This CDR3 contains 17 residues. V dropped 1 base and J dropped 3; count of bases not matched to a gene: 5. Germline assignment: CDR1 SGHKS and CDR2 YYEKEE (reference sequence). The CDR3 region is CASSLPRTSGGKETQYF. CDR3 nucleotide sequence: TGTGCCAGCAGCTTGCCCCGGACTAGCGGGGGGAAAGAGACCCAGTACTTC.

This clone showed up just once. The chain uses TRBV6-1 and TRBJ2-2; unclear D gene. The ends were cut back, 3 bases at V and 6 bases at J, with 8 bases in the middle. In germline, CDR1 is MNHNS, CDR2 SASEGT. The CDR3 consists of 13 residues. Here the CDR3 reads CASSEAVAGELFF. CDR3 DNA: TGTGCCAGCAGTGAGGCGGTAGCCGGGGAGCTGTTTTTT.

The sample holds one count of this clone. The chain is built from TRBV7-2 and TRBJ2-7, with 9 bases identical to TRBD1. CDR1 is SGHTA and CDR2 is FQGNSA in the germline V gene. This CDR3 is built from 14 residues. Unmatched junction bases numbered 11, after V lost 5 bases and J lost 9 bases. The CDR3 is CASSMGQGHGGQYF. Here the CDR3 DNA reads TGTGCCAGCAGCATGGGACAGGGCCACGGGGGGCAGTACTTC.

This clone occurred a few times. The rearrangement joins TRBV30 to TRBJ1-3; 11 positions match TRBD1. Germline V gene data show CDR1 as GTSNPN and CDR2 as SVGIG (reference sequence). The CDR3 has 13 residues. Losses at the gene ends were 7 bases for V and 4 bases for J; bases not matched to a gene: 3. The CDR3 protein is CASGTGGGNTIYF. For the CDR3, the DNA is TGTGCCTCCGGGACAGGGGGAGGAAACACCATATATTTT. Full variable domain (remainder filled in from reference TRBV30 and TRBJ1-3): SQTIHQWPATLVQPVGSPLSLECTVEGTSNPNLYWYRQAAGRGLQLLFYSVGIGQISSEVPQNLSASRPQDRQFILSSKKLLLSDSGFYLCASGTGGGNTIYFGEGSWLTVV.

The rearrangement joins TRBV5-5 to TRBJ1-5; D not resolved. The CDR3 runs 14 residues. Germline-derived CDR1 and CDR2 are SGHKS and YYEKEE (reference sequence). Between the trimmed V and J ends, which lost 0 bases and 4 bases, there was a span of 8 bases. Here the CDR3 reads CASSLGTGNQPQHF. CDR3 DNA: TGTGCCAGCAGCTTGGGGACGGGGAATCAGCCCCAGCATTTT.

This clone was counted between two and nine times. The CDR3 nucleotides read TGTGCCAGCAGCCCGGCAACCTTCCGGGACTGGGCAAACTATGGCTACACCTTC. This gives the protein CASSPATFRDWANYGYTF. V gene TRBV5-4 combines with J gene TRBJ1-2, with D possibly TRBD1 on 5 matching bases. Trimming removed 4 bases at V and 2 bases at J, with 24 bases between. Germline V gene lookup returns CDR1 SGHNT and CDR2 YYREEE (reference sequence). The CDR3 has 18 amino acids.

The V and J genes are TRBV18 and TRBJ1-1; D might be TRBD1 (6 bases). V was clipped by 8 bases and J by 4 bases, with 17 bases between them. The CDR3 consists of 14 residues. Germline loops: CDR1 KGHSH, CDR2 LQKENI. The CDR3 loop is CASTLQGEGTEAFF. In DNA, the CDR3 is TGTGCCAGCACCCTACAGGGTGAGGGCACTGAAGCTTTCTTT.

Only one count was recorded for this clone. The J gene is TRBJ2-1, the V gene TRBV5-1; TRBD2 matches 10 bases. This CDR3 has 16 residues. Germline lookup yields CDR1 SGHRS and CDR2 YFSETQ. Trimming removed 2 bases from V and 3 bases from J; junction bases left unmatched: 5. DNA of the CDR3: TGCGCCAGCAGCTTACTGGAGCGGGGGGGCTACAATGAGCAGTTCTTC. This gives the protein CASSLLERGGYNEQFF. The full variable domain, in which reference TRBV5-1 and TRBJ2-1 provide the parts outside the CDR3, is KAGVTQTPRYLIKTRGQQVTLSCSPISGHRSVSWYQQTPGQGLQFLFEYFSETQRNKGNFPGRFSGRQFSNSRSEMNVSTLELGDSALYLCASSLLERGGYNEQFFGPGTRLTVL.

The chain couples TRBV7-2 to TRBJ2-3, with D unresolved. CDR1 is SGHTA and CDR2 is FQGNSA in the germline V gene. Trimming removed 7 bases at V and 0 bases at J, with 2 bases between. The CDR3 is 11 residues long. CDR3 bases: TGTGCCAGCACTAGCACAGATACGCAGTATTTT. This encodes CASTSTDTQYF.

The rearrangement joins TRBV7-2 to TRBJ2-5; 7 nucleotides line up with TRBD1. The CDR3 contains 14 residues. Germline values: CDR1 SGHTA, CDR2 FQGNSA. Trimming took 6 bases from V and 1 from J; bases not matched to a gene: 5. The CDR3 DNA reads TGTGCCAGCAGACTCGGGACAGTCCAAGAGACCCAGTACTTC. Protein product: CASRLGTVQETQYF.

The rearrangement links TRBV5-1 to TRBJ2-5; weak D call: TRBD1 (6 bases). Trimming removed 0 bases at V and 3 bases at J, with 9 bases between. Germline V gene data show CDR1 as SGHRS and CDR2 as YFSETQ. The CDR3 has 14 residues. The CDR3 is CASSLVSGEETQYF. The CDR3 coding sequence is TGCGCCAGCAGCTTGGTTTCAGGGGAAGAGACCCAGTACTTC.

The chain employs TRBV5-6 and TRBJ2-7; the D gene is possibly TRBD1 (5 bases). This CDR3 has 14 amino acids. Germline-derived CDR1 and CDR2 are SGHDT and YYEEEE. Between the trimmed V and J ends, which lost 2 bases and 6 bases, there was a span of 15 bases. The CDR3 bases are TGTGCCAGCAGCTTAGTAGAGACAAGGGGCGAGCAGTACTTC. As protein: CASSLVETRGEQYF.

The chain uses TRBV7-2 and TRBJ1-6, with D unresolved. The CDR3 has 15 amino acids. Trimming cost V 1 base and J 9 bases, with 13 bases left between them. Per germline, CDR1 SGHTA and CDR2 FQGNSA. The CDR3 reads CASSLGAGDGSPLHF. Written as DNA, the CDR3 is TGTGCCAGCAGCTTAGGGGCGGGCGACGGTTCACCCCTCCACTTT.

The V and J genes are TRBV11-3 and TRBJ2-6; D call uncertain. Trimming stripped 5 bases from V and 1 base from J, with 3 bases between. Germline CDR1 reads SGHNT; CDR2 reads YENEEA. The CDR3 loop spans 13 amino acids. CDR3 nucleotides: TGTGCCAGCAGCCTATCTGGGGCCAACGTCCTGACTTTC. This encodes CASSLSGANVLTF.